This T cell receptor (beta chain) was retrieved from a study of CD8 T cells in Susac syndrome. The RNA, about 0.5 to 1 ug, was put through reverse transcription using random hexamers. TCRdb analysed the immunoSEQ multiplex PCR reads with MiXCR anew, one entry per CDR3 protein. The sample has over 95,000 distinct CDR3 sequences, about 90% seen once. The CDR3 is 15 amino acids. V dropped 6 bases and J dropped 3 bases, with 17 bases sitting between them. Germline V gene data show CDR1 as SNHLY and CDR2 as FYNNEI. Negative isolation yielded CD8+ and CD4+ T cells; FACS enriched TEMRA cells. The specimen was CD8+ T cells from PBMCs. The sequence was collected from a human donor in good health. This chain links TRBV2 with TRBJ1-1; D not resolved. The CDR3 nucleotides are TGTGCCAGCAGGTCCCTAGGTGGGGAGTACACTGAAGCTTTCTTT. This encodes CASRSLGGEYTEAFF.